The T cell receptor beta chain described here comes from a study of shared clonotypes between healthy human individuals. Repertoires were generated with immunoSEQ multiplex PCR, while TCRdb's copy carries only in-frame clones and drops some. Among hundreds of thousands of clones listed, around 72% were seen once. The investigators split CD4+ cells into a CD45RA+ naive subset and a CD45RA-negative memory subset. Trimming removed 5 bases from V and 4 bases from J; junction bases left unmatched: 11. CDR3 size: 17 residues. CDR1 MDHEN and CDR2 SYDVKM come from the germline V gene. The chain couples TRBV28 to TRBJ2-3; 11 nucleotides align to TRBD1. This TCR was recovered from a woman aged 25-40 years in good health. The material sequenced was memory CD4+ T cells sorted from blood. The subset here: CD45RA-negative fraction. DNA for the CDR3: TGTGCCAGCAGTAATCCCAAAGGACAGGGGGCATCAGATACGCAGTATTTT. Amino acid sequence: CASSNPKGQGASDTQYF.